The 22 T cell receptor beta chains given below trace back to one sample, sequenced in a study of shared clonotypes between healthy human individuals. Measured with immunoSEQ multiplex PCR; TCRdb has only the in-frame clones, and not every one. The profile covers about a million clones, with roughly 77% appearing a single time and 0.85% to 1% taken by the ten largest. Sequenced input: memory CD4+ T cells from PBMCs. As to subset: CD45RA-negative fraction. The receptors stem from a man between 18 and 35 years old in good health. Some clones in this sample may be carry-over from other donors' samples.

About this clone: The junction departs from germline at one end; a sequencing error may be responsible. V and J are TRBV15 and TRBJ2-2; TRBD2 matches 7 bases. This CDR3 comprises 14 residues. The germline V gene encodes CDR1 LNHNV and CDR2 YYDKDF (reference sequence). Here the CDR3 reads CATSRTGRTGGLFF. In nucleotides, the CDR3 is TGTGCCACCAGCAGGACCGGGAGGACCGGGGGGCTGTTTTTT.

This chain links TRBV28 with TRBJ1-5; D not resolved. V lost 3 bases and J lost 9, with 15 bases in between. The CDR3 spans 14 residues. In germline, CDR1 is MDHEN, CDR2 SYDVKM. Here the CDR3 DNA reads TGTGCCAGCAGTTTTGACCCGGTTCGGGGGCCCCAGCATTTT. Encoded protein: CASSFDPVRGPQHF. Complete variable domain (other parts from reference TRBV28 and TRBJ1-5): DVKVTQSSRYLVKRTGEKVFLECVQDMDHENMFWYRQDPGLGLRLIYFSYDVKMKEKGDIPEGYSVSREKKERFSLILESASTNQTSMYLCASSFDPVRGPQHFGDGTRLSIL.

This chain joins TRBV7-9 and TRBJ1-2; a weak D match, TRBD1 (5 bases). The length of the CDR3 is 16 residues. V was cut by 5 bases and J by 4 bases, with 20 bases left in between. CDR1 is SEHNR, CDR2 FQNEAQ, per germline (reference sequence). The CDR3 sequence: CASSQSTGGIIYGYTF. The CDR3, as DNA: TGTGCCAGCAGCCAATCAACGGGGGGGATAATCTATGGCTACACCTTC.

This clone was picked up a small number of times. The same CDR3 can be traced to other DNA sequences in this sample. The genes are TRBV18 and TRBJ1-1; TRBD1 aligns across 9 bases. CDR3 size: 14 residues. V lost 3 bases to trimming and J lost 1 base; unmatched junction nucleotides: 0. CDR1 KGHSH and CDR2 LQKENI come from the germline V gene. The CDR3 DNA is TGTGCCAGCTCACCGGACAGGGGGAACACTGAAGCTTTCTTT. Encoded protein: CASSPDRGNTEAFF.

The gene calls are TRBV28 and TRBJ1-5; D is uncertain. V gave up 3 bases and J gave up 9 bases, with 9 bases separating them. There are 12 residues in the CDR3. Germline assignment: CDR1 MDHEN and CDR2 SYDVKM. The CDR3 DNA is TGTGCCAGCAGTTTGAGGGCGCGGCCCCAGCATTTT. Translating it yields CASSLRARPQHF.

The rearrangement links TRBV5-4 to TRBJ1-2; the D gene is possibly TRBD1 (6 bases). V shed 3 bases and J shed 4 bases, with 13 bases lying between them. This CDR3 is built from 14 residues. Germline V gives CDR1 SGHNT, CDR2 YYREEE (reference sequence). DNA for the CDR3: TGTGCCAGCAGCTCTAAGGGGGGCTCCTATGGCTACACCTTC. Its protein product is CASSSKGGSYGYTF.

The gene calls are TRBV6-5 and TRBJ2-3, with 9 bases identical to TRBD1. This CDR3 has 15 amino acids. Germline values: CDR1 MNHEY, CDR2 SVGAGI. J was trimmed by 3 bases and V by 7 bases; bases with no gene match: 8. The CDR3 reads CASTRTGEGTDTQYF. The CDR3 nucleotides are TGTGCCAGCACCCGGACAGGGGAGGGTACAGATACGCAGTATTTT.

In its sample, this clone was seen a few times. This may be a read error: a much more frequent sequence differs by one nucleotide. J is TRBJ1-5 and V is TRBV30, with a possible D match to TRBD1 (5 bases). V was cut by 2 bases and J by 14 bases, with 16 bases left in between. The V gene's germline CDR1 is GTSNPN and CDR2 SVGIG (reference sequence). The CDR3 is 12 residues long. The CDR3 sequence is CAWSPGAGPEHF. The CDR3 DNA sequence: TGTGCCTGGAGTCCCGGGGCAGGCCCAGAGCATTTT.

The CDR3 bases are TGTGCCAGCGAGGATCTTAACTATGGCTACACCTTC. Translating it yields CASEDLNYGYTF. The genes are TRBV5-8 and TRBJ1-2; D is uncertain. This CDR3 region has 12 residues. The V gene lost 7 bases and the J gene lost 1 base, with 8 bases spanning the gap. The germline gives CDR1 SGHTS, CDR2 YDEGEE.

J is TRBJ2-5 and V is TRBV30, with D tentatively TRBD2 (6 bases). The CDR3 has 15 residues. V gave up 3 bases and J gave up 5 bases, with 19 bases separating them. From germline, CDR1 is GTSNPN and CDR2 SVGIG (reference sequence). CDR3 loop: CAWRDAGRLGETQYF. CDR3 DNA: TGTGCCTGGAGAGACGCAGGGAGGTTAGGCGAGACCCAGTACTTC.

V usage is TRBV28 and J usage is TRBJ1-2; 10 nucleotides match TRBD1. The V gene's germline CDR1 is MDHEN and CDR2 SYDVKM. The length of the CDR3 is 16 residues. V shed 5 bases and J 4 bases; nucleotides not matched to a gene: 10. Here the CDR3 reads CASSRDRGMPGYGYTF. CDR3 sequence (DNA): TGTGCCAGCAGTAGGGACAGGGGAATGCCTGGCTATGGCTACACCTTC.

The V gene is TRBV5-1, the J gene TRBJ2-7; TRBD1 agrees at 8 bases. The CDR3 sequence is 15 residues long. The V segment lost 3 bases and the J segment 3 bases; nucleotides outside the gene matches: 8. CDR1 SGHRS and CDR2 YFSETQ come from the germline V gene. CDR3 residues: CASSSTGTGSYEQYF. In DNA form, the CDR3 reads TGCGCCAGCAGCTCAACCGGGACAGGAAGCTACGAGCAGTACTTC.

This chain joins TRBV15 and TRBJ1-5, with 10 positions matching TRBD1. The V gene's germline CDR1 is LNHNV and CDR2 YYDKDF (reference sequence). CDR3 length: 15 amino acids. Losses at the gene ends were 3 bases for V and 8 bases for J; bases not matched to a gene: 7. The CDR3 loop reads CATSSRQGAAEPQHF. DNA of the CDR3: TGTGCCACCAGCAGCCGACAGGGGGCGGCTGAGCCCCAGCATTTT.

The genes are TRBV30 and TRBJ2-1; 13 nucleotides line up with TRBD2. This CDR3 is 18 amino acids long. CDR1 GTSNPN and CDR2 SVGIG come from the germline V gene (reference sequence). With V trimmed by 4 bases and J by 4 bases, 13 bases remained unmatched. CDR3 nucleotide sequence: TGTGCCTGGACCCTGGGACTAGCGGGACGTTGGGGTTACAATGAGCAGTTCTTC. This gives the protein CAWTLGLAGRWGYNEQFF.

The chain combines TRBV11-2 with TRBJ2-5, with 8 bases matching TRBD2. The germline gives CDR1 SGHAT, CDR2 FQNNGV. The ends lost 5 bases at V and 5 bases at J; junction bases unmatched: 10. This CDR3 is 15 amino acids long. The CDR3 DNA is TGTGCCAGCAGCGGACATAGCGGGACGGGGGAGACCCAGTACTTC. It codes for CASSGHSGTGETQYF.

This clone was seen more than once but under ten times. The chain couples TRBV30 to TRBJ1-5; TRBD1 is a possible D gene (5 bases). Trimming shortened V by 0 bases and J by 0 bases, and 12 bases separated the two germline ends. Germline CDR1 is GTSNPN and CDR2 is SVGIG (reference sequence). This CDR3 comprises 16 residues. This CDR3 reads CAWSVSWGLSNQPQHF. The CDR3 nucleotides are TGTGCCTGGAGTGTAAGTTGGGGACTTAGCAATCAGCCCCAGCATTTT.

The chain joins TRBV15 to TRBJ2-3; 8 nucleotides align to TRBD2. The germline CDR1 and CDR2 sequences are LNHNV and YYDKDF (reference sequence). The CDR3 sequence is 14 residues long. V was pared by 5 bases and J by 2 bases, with 3 bases of the junction left unmatched. The CDR3 sequence: CATSRGGYTDTQYF. The CDR3 DNA follows: TGTGCCACCAGCCGCGGGGGGTACACAGATACGCAGTATTTT.

The chain links TRBV16 to TRBJ1-3; D is possibly TRBD1 (5 bases). Trimming cost V 3 bases and J 1 base, with 10 bases left between them. CDR3 length equals 15 residues. Looked up from germline, CDR1 is KGHSY and CDR2 is FQNENV. CDR3: CASSQTVSSGNTIYF. The CDR3 coding sequence is TGTGCCAGCAGCCAGACAGTTTCGTCTGGAAACACCATATATTTT.

The chain couples TRBV5-1 to TRBJ2-1, with 10 bases fitting TRBD2. The length of the CDR3 is 16 residues. With V trimmed by 4 bases and J by 9 bases, 13 bases remained unmatched. Germline lookup yields CDR1 SGHRS and CDR2 YFSETQ. CDR3: CASSLPSSGSFGEQFF. The CDR3 DNA reads TGCGCCAGCAGCCTCCCGTCTAGCGGGAGCTTTGGTGAGCAGTTCTTC.

As regards this clone: The same CDR3 is also encoded by other DNA sequences in this sample. This sequence joins TRBV10-3 and TRBJ2-7; 7 nucleotides match TRBD2. CDR3 length: 15 residues. CDR1 ENHRY and CDR2 SYGVKD come from the germline V gene. The V gene end was trimmed by 3 bases and the J gene end by 2 bases; junction bases not matched to a gene: 7. CDR3 protein: CAISEGLGRTYEQYF. Written as DNA, the CDR3 is TGTGCCATCAGTGAAGGACTAGGGCGAACCTACGAGCAGTACTTC.

The J gene is TRBJ2-7, the V gene TRBV7-6, with a tentative D call TRBD2 (5 bases). The germline V gene encodes CDR1 SGHVS and CDR2 FNYEAQ. This CDR3 is built from 14 residues. V gave up 3 bases and J gave up 0 bases, with 9 bases separating them. CDR3 DNA: TGTGCCAGCAGCTTCGGGGTATACTCCTACGAGCAGTACTTC. This translates into CASSFGVYSYEQYF.

The V call is TRBV6-1, the J call TRBJ2-3, with unresolved D. This CDR3 spans 11 amino acids. Trimming pared 6 bases from V and 2 bases from J, leaving 3 bases between. Germline CDR1 is MNHNS and CDR2 is SASEGT. This chain's CDR3 is CASRYTDTQYF. CDR3 sequence (DNA): TGTGCCAGCAGGTACACAGATACGCAGTATTTT.